This T cell receptor (beta chain) was profiled in a study of shared clonotypes between healthy human individuals. The V end lost 2 bases, the J end lost 5 bases, and 21 bases lay between the germline ends. The germline V gene has CDR1 LGHNA and CDR2 YNFKEQ. The CDR3 contains 17 residues. Terminally differentiated effector memory CD45RA+ cells were left out of the naive CD8 fraction, which was CD45RO-negative and positively selected for CCR7. Study-level points and caveats: Collection of samples was limited to blood; tissue repertoires likely differ. Sharing of clonotypes among donors was expected to vary with sequencing depth. The diversity represented, both genetic and in exposure history, was limited by few donors.

Using immunoSEQ multiplex PCR, the repertoire was profiled, and TCRdb retains in-frame clones only, with some absent. Counted here are around 640,000 clones, 95% to 97% occurring once; the ten biggest clones make up 0.11%. Concerning this clone: Its matching antigen is unknown.

Material for sequencing was naive CD8+ T cells sorted from blood. This sequence originates from a woman under 40 in good health. The rearrangement uses TRBV4-2 and TRBJ1-2; TRBD1 is a possible D gene (6 bases). For the CDR3, the DNA is TGTGCCAGCAGCCAAAGAACGAGGGGGGCAGTGCAATATGGCTACACCTTC. It is translated as CASSQRTRGAVQYGYTF.